One sample yielded the 26 T cell receptor beta chains listed below, sequenced in a study of CD8 T cells in Susac syndrome. Random hexamers were used to reverse transcribe the RNA input (about 0.5 to 1 ug). TCRdb re-analysed the immunoSEQ multiplex PCR reads in MiXCR, keeping a single row per CDR3 protein. The sample lists approximately 87,000 distinct CDR3 sequences; 96% were seen once. The sample taken for sequencing was CD8+ T cells from PBMCs. The receptors originated from a human donor with Susac syndrome.

V is TRBV2 and J is TRBJ2-7; TRBD1 aligns across 7 bases. CDR1 and CDR2 from the germline V gene are SNHLY and FYNNEI. The CDR3 length is 14 residues. V trimming: 2 bases; J trimming: 2 bases; junction bases outside the gene matches: 3. CDR3: CASSENRGTYEQYF. The CDR3 nucleotides read TGTGCCAGCAGTGAAAACAGGGGTACCTACGAGCAGTACTTC. Using reference TRBV2 and TRBJ2-7 for the parts outside the CDR3, the full variable domain is EPEVTQTPSHQVTQMGQEVILRCVPISNHLYFYWYRQILGQKVEFLVSFYNNEISEKSEIFDDQFSVERPDGSNFTLKIRSTKLEDSAMYFCASSENRGTYEQYFGPGTRLTVT.

This chain links TRBV3-1 with TRBJ1-5, with D unresolved. The CDR3 covers 14 residues. V gave up 4 bases and J gave up 2 bases, with 9 bases separating them. Germline CDR1 reads LGHDT; CDR2 reads YNNKEL (reference sequence). The CDR3 here is CASSLPGGNQPQHF. The CDR3 nucleotides are TGTGCCAGCAGCCTGCCGGGAGGCAATCAGCCCCAGCATTTT.

This sequence joins TRBV14 and TRBJ1-2; D is uncertain. This CDR3 has 12 residues. V was clipped by 1 base and J by 4 bases, with 4 bases between them. Germline V gene sequence: CDR1 SGHDN, CDR2 FVKESK. In DNA, the CDR3 is TGTGCCAGCAGCCAAGGGGTCTATGGCTACACCTTC. Residues: CASSQGVYGYTF.

The chain combines TRBV20-1 with TRBJ1-1; the D is unclear. The CDR3 spans 16 residues. Germline CDR1 DFQATT, CDR2 SNEGSKA (reference sequence). Trimming removed 0 bases from V and 1 base from J, with 15 bases in between. The CDR3 DNA follows: TGCAGTGCTAGAGATTATCTAGGCAGGAGGAACACTGAAGCTTTCTTT. This codes for CSARDYLGRRNTEAFF.

This chain links TRBV6-5 with TRBJ1-2; D gene uncertain. This CDR3 spans 13 amino acids. Germline V gene lookup returns CDR1 MNHEY and CDR2 SVGAGI. V was cut by 2 bases and J by 4 bases, with 8 bases left in between. This CDR3 reads CASSYGVSYGYTF. DNA for the CDR3: TGTGCCAGCAGTTACGGGGTGAGCTATGGCTACACCTTC.

This clonotype was detected only once. The chain carries TRBV5-6 and TRBJ2-7, with 7 bases fitting TRBD2. The CDR3 is made up of 14 amino acids. CDR1 SGHDT and CDR2 YYEEEE come from the germline V gene. The ends lost 0 bases at V and 3 bases at J; junction bases unmatched: 3. The CDR3 here is CASSLGTSYYEQYF. The CDR3, as DNA: TGTGCCAGCAGCTTGGGGACTAGTTACTACGAGCAGTACTTC.

J is TRBJ2-5 and V is TRBV5-1; 15 bases match TRBD2. Trimming took 5 bases from V and 4 from J; bases not matched to a gene: 3. The length of the CDR3 is 15 residues. Germline V CDR1 and CDR2: SGHRS, YFSETQ. The CDR3 nucleotides are TGCGCCAGCAGGGGACTAGCGGGGGGCCGAGAGACCCAGTACTTC. Its translation is CASRGLAGGRETQYF.

The CDR3 protein is CATSDLTGTNEQFF. The CDR3 DNA reads TGTGCCACCAGTGATCTGACAGGTACCAATGAGCAGTTCTTC. The rearrangement links TRBV24-1 to TRBJ2-1; maybe TRBD1 (6 bases). The CDR3 spans 14 residues. The germline CDR1 and CDR2 sequences are KGHDR and SFDVKD. Trimming removed 3 bases from V and 6 bases from J, with 11 bases in between.

This chain links TRBV3-1 with TRBJ2-3; 8 bases are a match to TRBD2. The ends lost 5 bases at V and 2 bases at J; junction bases unmatched: 9. CDR1 LGHDT and CDR2 YNNKEL come from the germline V gene (reference sequence). The CDR3 runs 16 residues. CDR3 DNA: TGTGCCAGCAGCTTCTTACCGGGAGGGTCCACAGATACGCAGTATTTT. It encodes CASSFLPGGSTDTQYF.

The rearrangement links TRBV20-1 to TRBJ2-3, with TRBD1 matching over 8 bases. V gave up 6 bases and J gave up 2 bases; unmatched junction bases: 10. This CDR3 is built from 15 residues. Germline V CDR1 and CDR2: DFQATT, SNEGSKA (reference sequence). CDR3 protein: CSAISGQENTDTQYF. CDR3 in DNA: TGCAGTGCGATATCGGGACAGGAAAACACAGATACGCAGTATTTT.

The rearrangement uses TRBV20-1 and TRBJ2-7; tentatively, D is TRBD1 or TRBD2 (5 bases each). The germline V gene has CDR1 DFQATT and CDR2 SNEGSKA (reference sequence). With 6 bases removed from V and 3 bases from J, the gap between germline ends came to 15 bases. This CDR3 contains 13 residues. For the CDR3, the DNA is TGCAGTGCCCCGGGGCCGAGCCTCTACGAGCAGTACTTC. This translates into CSAPGPSLYEQYF.

CDR3 sequence: CASSPSSFFYSGANVLTF. The CDR3 region has the DNA TGTGCCAGCAGTCCCTCTTCCTTTTTTTACTCTGGGGCCAACGTCCTGACTTTC. The V call is TRBV6-2 or TRBV6-3, the J call TRBJ2-6; D is unresolved. CDR1 and CDR2 from the germline V gene are MNHEY and SVGEGT. This CDR3 region has 18 residues. V was shortened by 5 bases and J by 0 bases, with 17 bases between the two germline ends.

This rearrangement joins TRBV6-2 or TRBV6-3 to TRBJ2-1; D gene uncertain. There are 14 residues in the CDR3. V shed 4 bases and J shed 0 bases, with 7 bases lying between them. Germline CDR1 reads MNHEY; CDR2 reads SVGEGT. The CDR3 loop is CASSFASSYNEQFF. Here the CDR3 DNA reads TGTGCCAGCAGTTTCGCTAGCTCCTACAATGAGCAGTTCTTC.

This clonotype is a singleton in its sample. The chain joins TRBV20-1 to TRBJ2-7, with unresolved D. Trimming removed 6 bases from V and 3 bases from J, with 15 bases in between. The CDR3 is 13 amino acids. CDR1 and CDR2 (germline): DFQATT, SNEGSKA (reference sequence). The CDR3 sequence is CSAAHAGFYEQYF. CDR3 in DNA: TGCAGTGCCGCCCATGCCGGATTCTACGAGCAGTACTTC.

This rearrangement joins TRBV9 to TRBJ2-3; 10 bases match TRBD2. The CDR3 length is 17 residues. The V gene end was trimmed by 3 bases and the J gene end by 4 bases; junction bases not matched to a gene: 11. CDR1 and CDR2 from the germline V gene are SGDLS and YYNGEE. In DNA, the CDR3 is TGTGCCAGCAGCGCCACGATCCTAGCGGGGGTCGCAGATACGCAGTATTTT. Encoded protein: CASSATILAGVADTQYF. Full variable domain (remainder filled in from reference TRBV9 and TRBJ2-3): DSGVTQTPKHLITATGQRVTLRCSPRSGDLSVYWYQQSLDQGLQFLIQYYNGEERAKGNILERFSAQQFPDLHSELNLSSLELGDSALYFCASSATILAGVADTQYFGPGTRLTVL.

This chain joins TRBV12-3 or TRBV12-4 and TRBJ2-2, with unresolved D. This CDR3 contains 13 residues. Between the trimmed V and J ends, which lost 5 bases and 7 bases, there was a span of 11 bases. The CDR3 nucleotides are TGTGCCAGCAGTCCAGGCCCGGTCGGGGAGCTGTTTTTT. This gives the protein CASSPGPVGELFF.

In regard to this clonotype: The junction departs from the called germline gene at one end, perhaps through a read error. Here the CDR3 reads CATGQQPAETQYF. The CDR3 DNA is TGCGCCACCGGGCAACAGCCGGCGGAGACCCAGTACTTC. The V and J genes are TRBV6-5 and TRBJ2-5; D is unresolved. The CDR3 has 13 amino acids. Germline CDR1 reads MNHEY; CDR2 reads SVGAGI.

The chain recombines TRBV15 with TRBJ2-2, with a tentative D call TRBD1 (5 bases). Germline loops: CDR1 LNHNV, CDR2 YYDKDF (reference sequence). V lost 5 bases, J lost 4 bases, and 11 bases lay in between. The length of the CDR3 is 14 residues. The CDR3 sequence: CATSGAWGTGELFF. CDR3 nucleotides: TGTGCCACCAGCGGGGCATGGGGCACCGGGGAGCTGTTTTTT.

V usage is TRBV30 and J usage is TRBJ1-5; 9 nucleotides line up with TRBD1. This CDR3 has 16 residues. Per germline, CDR1 GTSNPN and CDR2 SVGIG (reference sequence). With 2 bases clipped from V and 2 bases from J, the junction kept 7 bases outside the gene matches. CDR3 loop: CAWSKQGAGGNQPQHF. In nucleotides, the CDR3 is TGTGCCTGGAGTAAACAGGGGGCGGGAGGCAATCAGCCCCAGCATTTT. Full variable domain (remainder filled in from reference TRBV30 and TRBJ1-5): SQTIHQWPATLVQPVGSPLSLECTVEGTSNPNLYWYRQAAGRGLQLLFYSVGIGQISSEVPQNLSASRPQDRQFILSSKKLLLSDSGFYLCAWSKQGAGGNQPQHFGDGTRLSIL.

V is TRBV5-1 and J is TRBJ2-1; 9 positions agree with TRBD2. Germline assignment: CDR1 SGHRS and CDR2 YFSETQ. J lost 4 bases, V lost 0 bases, and 5 bases had no gene match. This CDR3 is built from 16 residues. CDR3 nucleotides: TGCGCCAGCAGCTTGGCTGTGACTAGCGGTTACAATGAGCAGTTCTTC. It specifies CASSLAVTSGYNEQFF.

This chain joins TRBV12-5 and TRBJ2-1, with no clear D. V was trimmed by 0 bases and J by 2 bases, leaving 11 bases between them. The CDR3 is 16 amino acids. In germline, CDR1 is LGHNT, CDR2 FRNRAP. The CDR3 loop reads CASGLVPGSPYNEQFF. The CDR3 DNA reads as TGTGCTAGTGGTTTGGTACCCGGCAGTCCCTACAATGAGCAGTTCTTC.

The J gene is TRBJ1-2, the V gene TRBV12-3 or TRBV12-4, with a weak D call TRBD1 (6 bases). CDR3 length: 13 residues. V was cut by 6 bases and J by 4 bases, with 12 bases left in between. CDR3 in DNA: TGTGCCAGCAGCCCCACAGGGAGCTATGGCTACACCTTC. As protein: CASSPTGSYGYTF.

The chain is built from TRBV7-6 and TRBJ2-2; D not certain. V lost 0 bases and J lost 6, with 5 bases in between. This CDR3 contains 13 residues. In germline, CDR1 is SGHVS, CDR2 FNYEAQ. As DNA, the CDR3 is TGTGCCAGCAGCTTAGCGCCGCCCGGGGAGCTGTTTTTT. Protein: CASSLAPPGELFF. The full variable domain, its missing parts supplied by reference TRBV7-6 and TRBJ2-2, is GAGVSQSPRYKVTKRGQDVALRCDPISGHVSLYWYRQALGQGPEFLTYFNYEAQQDKSGLPNDRFSAERPEGSISTLTIQRTEQRDSAMYRCASSLAPPGELFFGEGSRLTVL.

The chain couples TRBV28 to TRBJ2-7; 9 positions agree with TRBD2. The CDR3 length is 15 residues. Per germline, CDR1 MDHEN and CDR2 SYDVKM. The V and J ends lost 2 bases and 2 bases, in that order; junction bases with no gene match: 4. CDR3 bases: TGTGCCAGCAGTTTAGTAGCGGGAGTTGCCTACGAGCAGTACTTC. It yields the protein CASSLVAGVAYEQYF.

The chain links TRBV29-1 to TRBJ1-1, with TRBD1 as a possible D gene (6 bases). Trimming took 3 bases from V and 3 from J, leaving 17 bases between them. Germline V gives CDR1 SQVTM, CDR2 ANQGSEA. The CDR3 is made up of 15 amino acids. This CDR3 reads CSVDPHAGADTEAFF. For the CDR3, the DNA is TGCAGCGTTGACCCCCATGCAGGGGCGGACACTGAAGCTTTCTTT.

The chain recombines TRBV20-1 with TRBJ2-1; D might be TRBD1 (6 bases). V dropped 2 bases and J dropped 5 bases, with 13 bases sitting between them. This CDR3 comprises 14 residues. The V gene's germline CDR1 is DFQATT and CDR2 SNEGSKA (reference sequence). For the CDR3, the DNA is TGCAGTGCTAGAAACAGGGCTTTCCACAATGAGCAGTTCTTC. It codes for CSARNRAFHNEQFF.